The rows below give T cell receptor beta chains drawn from one sample of a study of regulatory T cells in long-lasting Graves disease. In TCRdb, the multiplex PCR reads were re-called with MiXCR into one record per CDR3 protein. The sample has roughly 320,000 distinct CDR3 sequences, approximately 16% seen once; the top ten hold less than 35%. The same sample was also used in a study of T cells in Graves' hyperthyroidism and ophthalmopathy.

The sample here was peripheral blood mononuclear cells (PBMCs), taken at new diagnosis, from a patient treated with antithyroid drugs. The receptors stem from a man aged 40-50 years with Graves disease. The CDR3 runs from the conserved cysteine through the conserved F or W. A D gene is named only where the DNA matches it firmly. The listing skips clone size in some rows; elsewhere it reads once, few, many or a size class.

TRBV12-3/TRBV12-4	few	TRBD1	TRBJ1-5	TGTGCCACCCAAAGACAGGGGCACAATCAGCCCCAGCATTTT	CATQRQGHNQPQHF
TRBV2	many	-	TRBJ1-3	TGTGCCAGCAGTTTCGGGAACCTAAACACCATATATTTT	CASSFGNLNTIYF
TRBV29-1	few	-	TRBJ2-3	TGCAGCGTTGAAAGTCTAGCAACAGATACGCAGTATTTT	CSVESLATDTQYF
TRBV7-2	many	TRBD1	TRBJ2-7	TGTGCCAGCAGCCGAGGGGACAGGGCCGGCTACGAGCAGTACTTC	CASSRGDRAGYEQYF
TRBV12-3/TRBV12-4	many	TRBD1	TRBJ2-3	TGTGCCAGCAGTTGGGACAGGGGCACAGATACGCAGTATTTT	CASSWDRGTDTQYF
TRBV5-1	many	TRBD1	TRBJ2-3	TGCGCCAGCAGCATCGGGACAGCCTACACAGATACGCAGTATTTT	CASSIGTAYTDTQYF
TRBV20-1	-	-	TRBJ2-7	TGCAGTGCTACCGCTACGACCGGGACTTACTACGAGCAGTACTTC	CSATATTGTYYEQYF
TRBV3-1	-	TRBD1	TRBJ1-2	TGTGCCAGCAGCCAGGACAGGGGCGGAGGAGGCGGCTACACCTTC	CASSQDRGGGGGYTF
TRBV20-1	few	TRBD2	TRBJ2-7	TGCAGTGCTAAGGCCAGCGGGGGGGCCTACGAGCAGTACTTC	CSAKASGGAYEQYF
TRBV20-1	-	-	TRBJ2-2	TGCAGTGCTAGCAGGGACAATCCCACCGGGGAGCTGTTTTTT	CSASRDNPTGELFF
TRBV7-8	-	-	TRBJ1-1	TGCGCCAGCAGCCAACCCCAGGGCGCTGAAGCTTTCTTT	CASSQPQGAEAFF
TRBV14	-	TRBD1	TRBJ1-1	TGTGCCAGCAGCCACACAGGACAGGGTAACACTGAAGCTTTCTTT	CASSHTGQGNTEAFF
TRBV3-1	-	TRBD1	TRBJ2-5	TGTGCCAGCAGCCGGACCGGGACAGGAGTCGAGACCCAGTACTTC	CASSRTGTGVETQYF
TRBV12-3/TRBV12-4	-	-	TRBJ2-7	TGTGCCAGCAGTTTAGCGCCCATAAGGACAGTCGGGTACGAGCAGTACTTC	CASSLAPIRTVGYEQYF
TRBV18	many	-	TRBJ1-4	TGTGCCAGCTCACCACCACAGGGTTATGAAAAACTGTTTTTT	CASSPPQGYEKLFF
TRBV11-3	-	TRBD2	TRBJ2-3	TGTGCCAGCAGCCCCTGGACTAGCGGGGGGGCCGACGGCACAGATACGCAGTATTTT	CASSPWTSGGADGTDTQYF
TRBV27	many	TRBD1	TRBJ2-1	TGTGCCAGCAGTCTAGACAGGGGGCCCTACAATGAGCAGTTCTTC	CASSLDRGPYNEQFF
TRBV20-1	many	TRBD1	TRBJ1-2	TGCAGTGCTAGTACAGGGGCCCCTGGTTTTTATGGCTACACCTTC	CSASTGAPGFYGYTF
TRBV28	many	-	TRBJ2-7	TGTGCCAGCAGTAACCGGGACCGACCCTACGAGCAGTACTTC	CASSNRDRPYEQYF
TRBV4-2	many	-	TRBJ1-6	TGTGCCAGCAGCCAAGAGCCAGGGGCAAATTCACCCCTCCACTTT	CASSQEPGANSPLHF
TRBV3-1	many	TRBD1	TRBJ2-1	TGTGCCAGCAGCCAATCCGGGACAGGGCTCCGTGAGCAGTTCTTC	CASSQSGTGLREQFF
TRBV5-1	-	-	TRBJ2-3	TGCGCCAGCAGCTTGAGCCCCCGGGACTTCACAGATACGCAGTATTTT	CASSLSPRDFTDTQYF
TRBV18	-	TRBD1	TRBJ1-4	TGTGCCAGCTCATCTACAGGGGCGAGGGAAAAACTGTTTTTT	CASSSTGAREKLFF
TRBV20-1	-	-	TRBJ2-3	TGCAGTGCTGGTCCTAGGTCAGATACGCAGTATTTT	CSAGPRSDTQYF
TRBV5-1	-	-	TRBJ1-1	TGCGCCAGCAGCTTGGCCTCAGGGGACACTGAAGCTTTCTTT	CASSLASGDTEAFF
TRBV7-2	many	-	TRBJ2-7	TGTGCCAGCAGCCTAAGGCGATACTCAGGGGTCGAGCAGTACTTC	CASSLRRYSGVEQYF
TRBV15	-	-	TRBJ1-1	TGTGCCACCAGTAGCCAGCTGAACACTGAAGCTTTCTTT	CATSSQLNTEAFF
TRBV28	many	-	TRBJ2-7	TGTGCCAGCATCGGGACCCCGGGGAGACAGGAACCCTCCTACGAGCAGTACTTC	CASIGTPGRQEPSYEQYF
TRBV2	many	-	TRBJ1-1	TGTGCCAGCAGTAACGCGGGGGACACTGAAGCTTTCTTT	CASSNAGDTEAFF
TRBV28	many	-	TRBJ1-5	TGTGCCAGCAGTTTTCCGAGTCCTGGGTTCTATCAGCCCCAGCATTTT	CASSFPSPGFYQPQHF
TRBV9	-	-	TRBJ1-4	TGTGCCAGCAGCGTAGGTCCTTCAGCAGGTGAAAAACTGTTTTTT	CASSVGPSAGEKLFF
TRBV11-2	many	-	TRBJ2-5	TGTGCCAGCAGCTTAGTATTGGGTGGGAATTCAGAGACCCAGTACTTC	CASSLVLGGNSETQYF
TRBV12-3/TRBV12-4	many	-	TRBJ2-3	TGTGCCAGCAGGTACACAGGGAGCACAGATACGCAGTATTTT	CASRYTGSTDTQYF
TRBV11-3	many	TRBD2	TRBJ2-7	TGTGCCAGCCGATCGGGGGGAACGTCCTACGAGCAGTACTTC	CASRSGGTSYEQYF
TRBV6-1	many	-	TRBJ1-2	TGTGCCAGCAGTACAGGGTCCCCCTATGGCTACACCTTC	CASSTGSPYGYTF
TRBV9	few	TRBD1	TRBJ2-3	TGTGCCAGCAGCACTCGGGACAGGGGGATGGATACGCAGTATTTT	CASSTRDRGMDTQYF
TRBV20-1	few	TRBD2	TRBJ2-7	TGCAGTGCTCAACCTACTAGCGGGGGTACCTACGAGCAGTACTTC	CSAQPTSGGTYEQYF